Sequencing of this T cell receptor (beta chain) was carried out in a study of Graves' ophthalmopathy and Graves' hyperthyroidism. The CDR3 totals 15 residues. V lost 4 bases to trimming and J lost 2 bases; unmatched junction nucleotides: 7. RNA transcripts were the source from which TCR beta CDR3 regions were amplified. After a first-round RT-PCR with HTBI primers, a second-round multiplex PCR was run. Using its own MiXCR run on the multiplex PCR reads, TCRdb lists one record per CDR3 protein. The repertoire holds about half a million distinct CDR3 sequences, approximately 15% seen once, with roughly 9.8% in the top ten. With respect to this clonotype: Its specificity is unknown.

Whole-study findings and limits: With about 87% sensitivity and 70% to 82% specificity, a 13-signature model separated ophthalmopathy from stable hyperthyroidism. Appearing in blood as well were most expanded thyroid clonotypes above 0.001 frequency.

The chain couples TRBV12-3 or TRBV12-4 to TRBJ1-2, with TRBD1 matching 7 bases. This TCR was sampled from a woman aged 30 to 39 with Graves' ophthalmopathy. The sequenced sample was blood. In nucleotides, the CDR3 is TGTGCCAGCAGTTACAGGGGTCGCCTAAACTATGGCTACACCTTC. Translating it yields CASSYRGRLNYGYTF.